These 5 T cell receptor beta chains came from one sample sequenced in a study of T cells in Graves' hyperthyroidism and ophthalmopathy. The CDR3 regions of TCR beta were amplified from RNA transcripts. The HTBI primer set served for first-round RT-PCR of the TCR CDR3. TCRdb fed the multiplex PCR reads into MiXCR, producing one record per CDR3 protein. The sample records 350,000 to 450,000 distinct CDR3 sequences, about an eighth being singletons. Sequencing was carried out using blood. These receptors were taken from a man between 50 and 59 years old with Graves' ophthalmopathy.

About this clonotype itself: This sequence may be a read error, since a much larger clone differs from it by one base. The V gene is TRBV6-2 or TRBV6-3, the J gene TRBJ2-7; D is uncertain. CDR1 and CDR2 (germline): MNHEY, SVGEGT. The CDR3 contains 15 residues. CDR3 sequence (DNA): TGTGCCGGCAGTGTAGAGGACCGATACTCCTACGAGCAGTACTTC. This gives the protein CAGSVEDRYSYEQYF.

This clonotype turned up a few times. The CDR3 loop reads CSARGPFTDTQYF. Here the CDR3 DNA reads TGCAGTGCTAGAGGTCCCTTCACAGATACGCAGTATTTT. The chain links TRBV20-1 to TRBJ2-3; D unresolved. CDR3 length equals 13 residues. Trimming left V 1 base short and J 2 bases short, with 7 bases between. Looked up from germline, CDR1 is DFQATT and CDR2 is SNEGSKA (reference sequence).

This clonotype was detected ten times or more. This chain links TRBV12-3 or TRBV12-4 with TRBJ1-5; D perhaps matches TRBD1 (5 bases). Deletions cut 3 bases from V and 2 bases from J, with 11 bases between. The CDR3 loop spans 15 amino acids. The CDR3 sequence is CASSFGGSRNQPQHF. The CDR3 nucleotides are TGTGCCAGCAGTTTCGGGGGGTCTCGCAATCAGCCCCAGCATTTT.

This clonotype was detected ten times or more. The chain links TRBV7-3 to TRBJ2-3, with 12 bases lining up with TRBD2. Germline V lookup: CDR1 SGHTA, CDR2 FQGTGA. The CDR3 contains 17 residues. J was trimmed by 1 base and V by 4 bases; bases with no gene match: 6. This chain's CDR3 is CASSYSTSGRGTDTQYF. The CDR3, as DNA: TGTGCCAGCAGCTACTCGACTAGCGGGAGAGGCACAGATACGCAGTATTTT.

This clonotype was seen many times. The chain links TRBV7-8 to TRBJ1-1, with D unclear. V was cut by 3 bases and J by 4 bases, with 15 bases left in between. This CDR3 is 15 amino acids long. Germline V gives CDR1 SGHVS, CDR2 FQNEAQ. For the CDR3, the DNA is TGTGCCAGCAGCTTGAATTCGGCGGGTACCACTGAAGCTTTCTTT. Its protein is CASSLNSAGTTEAFF.